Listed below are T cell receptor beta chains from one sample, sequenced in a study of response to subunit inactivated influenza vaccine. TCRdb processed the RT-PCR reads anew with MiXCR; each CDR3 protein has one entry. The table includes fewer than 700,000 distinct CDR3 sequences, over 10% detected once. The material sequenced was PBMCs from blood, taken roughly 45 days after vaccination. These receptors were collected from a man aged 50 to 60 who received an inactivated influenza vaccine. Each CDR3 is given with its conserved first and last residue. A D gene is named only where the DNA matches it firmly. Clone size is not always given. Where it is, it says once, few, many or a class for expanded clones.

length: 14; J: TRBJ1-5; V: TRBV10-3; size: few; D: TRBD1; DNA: TGTGCCATCAGCGGACAGGGGGTCGGTCAGCCCCAGCATTTT; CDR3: CAISGQGVGQPQHF
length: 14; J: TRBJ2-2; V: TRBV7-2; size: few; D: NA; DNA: TGTGCCAGCAGCTTAGCAACGGGGGCCGGGGAGCTGTTTTTT; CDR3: CASSLATGAGELFF
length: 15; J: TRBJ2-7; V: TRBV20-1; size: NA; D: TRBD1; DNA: TGCAGTGCTAGAGACGCGGGACAGGGACTCTACGAGCAGTACTTC; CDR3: CSARDAGQGLYEQYF
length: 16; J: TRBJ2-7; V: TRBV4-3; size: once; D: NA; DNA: TGCGCCAGCAGCCAAGACGAGGGGACCAGCTCCTACGAGCAGTACTTC; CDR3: CASSQDEGTSSYEQYF
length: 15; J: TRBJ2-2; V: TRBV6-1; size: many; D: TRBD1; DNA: TGTGCCAGCAGTGCGACAGGGCCTAACACCGGGGAGCTGTTTTTT; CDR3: CASSATGPNTGELFF
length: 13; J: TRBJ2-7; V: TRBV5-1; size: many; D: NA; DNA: TGCGCCAGCAGCTTGTTCGAGGGTAACGAGCAGTACTTC; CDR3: CASSLFEGNEQYF
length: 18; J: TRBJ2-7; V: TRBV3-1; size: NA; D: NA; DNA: TGTGCCTGCAGCCGCCGGACAGGGAATATCGAGCGGGAGAACGAGCAGTACTTC; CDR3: CACSRRTGNIERENEQYF
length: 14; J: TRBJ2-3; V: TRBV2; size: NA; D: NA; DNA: TGTGCCAGCAGTGAATTTGTGTTCACAGATACGCAGTATTTT; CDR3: CASSEFVFTDTQYF
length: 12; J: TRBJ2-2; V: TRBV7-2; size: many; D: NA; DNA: TGTGCCAGCAGTTTAGGTTTGGGGGAGCTGTTTTTT; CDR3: CASSLGLGELFF
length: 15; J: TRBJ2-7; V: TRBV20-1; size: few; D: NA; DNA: TGCAGTGCGGACAAGAGGGTACTTAGGTCCTACGAGCAGTACTTC; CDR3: CSADKRVLRSYEQYF
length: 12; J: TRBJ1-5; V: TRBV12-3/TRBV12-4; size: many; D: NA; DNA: TGTGCCAGCAGTGCCCTGGGTCAGCCCCAGCATTTT; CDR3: CASSALGQPQHF
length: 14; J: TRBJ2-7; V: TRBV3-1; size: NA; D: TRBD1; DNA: TGTGCCAGCAGCCGTAGGACAGGGGCCTACGAGCAGTACTTC; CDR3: CASSRRTGAYEQYF
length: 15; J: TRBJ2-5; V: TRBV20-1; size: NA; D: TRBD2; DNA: TGCAGTGCTAGCCCCCACGCGGGGGTTCAAGAGACCCAGTACTTC; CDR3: CSASPHAGVQETQYF
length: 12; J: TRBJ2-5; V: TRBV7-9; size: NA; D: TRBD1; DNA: TGTGCCAGCAGCGAGGGACAGGGGTCCCAGTACTTC; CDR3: CASSEGQGSQYF
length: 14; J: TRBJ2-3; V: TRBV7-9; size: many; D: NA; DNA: TGTGCCAGCAGCTGGGAAGGGAGCACAGATACGCAGTATTTT; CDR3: CASSWEGSTDTQYF
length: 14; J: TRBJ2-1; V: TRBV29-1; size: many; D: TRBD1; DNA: TGCAGCGCGTACACAGGGGCCGCTTACAATGAGCAGTTCTTC; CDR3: CSAYTGAAYNEQFF
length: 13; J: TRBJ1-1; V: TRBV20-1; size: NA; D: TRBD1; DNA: TGCAGTGCTCTGGACAGGGTTCGCACTGAAGCTTTCTTT; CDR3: CSALDRVRTEAFF
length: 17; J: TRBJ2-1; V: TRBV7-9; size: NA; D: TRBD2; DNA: TGTGCCAGCAGCGCATCAGGAGGTAGCGGGAGTTCGTATGAGCAGTTCTTC; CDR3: CASSASGGSGSSYEQFF
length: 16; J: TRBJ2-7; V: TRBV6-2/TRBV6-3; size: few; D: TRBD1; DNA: TGTGCCAGCAGGGGACAGGGGGCTGCTATTACCTACGAGCAGTACTTC; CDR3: CASRGQGAAITYEQYF
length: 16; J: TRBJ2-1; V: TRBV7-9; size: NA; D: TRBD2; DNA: TGTGCCAGCAGCCCAAGGGCGGGAGCCGGAGTCAATGAGCAGTTCTTC; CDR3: CASSPRAGAGVNEQFF
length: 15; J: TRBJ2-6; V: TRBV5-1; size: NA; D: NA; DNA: TGCGCCAGCAGCCAGACAGTGACTGGGGCCAACGTCCTGACTTTC; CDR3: CASSQTVTGANVLTF
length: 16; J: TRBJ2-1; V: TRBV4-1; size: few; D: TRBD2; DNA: TGCGCCAGCAGCCAATTCACAGGGACTAGCCGCAATGAGCAGTTCTTC; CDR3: CASSQFTGTSRNEQFF
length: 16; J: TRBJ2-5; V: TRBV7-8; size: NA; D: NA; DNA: TGTGCCAGCAGCTTCGCCCCCAGCCGGGAACAAGAGACCCAGTACTTC; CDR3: CASSFAPSREQETQYF
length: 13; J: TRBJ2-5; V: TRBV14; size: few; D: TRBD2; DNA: TGTGCCAGCAGCCCTTTAGCGGGGGAGACCCAGTACTTC; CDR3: CASSPLAGETQYF
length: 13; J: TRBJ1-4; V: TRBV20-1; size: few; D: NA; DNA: TGCAGTGCTAGAGGGGTAGGGGCTGAAAAACTGTTTTTT; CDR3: CSARGVGAEKLFF
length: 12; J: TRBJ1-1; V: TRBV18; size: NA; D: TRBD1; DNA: TGTGCCAGCTCACCACCCACAGGGGCTGCTTTCTTT; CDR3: CASSPPTGAAFF
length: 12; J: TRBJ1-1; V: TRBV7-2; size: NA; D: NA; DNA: TGTGCCAGCAGCTTAGAAGTACAGGAAGCTTTCTTT; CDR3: CASSLEVQEAFF
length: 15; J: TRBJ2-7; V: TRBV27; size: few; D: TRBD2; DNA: TGTGCCAGCAGCGAAGGGGTAGCGGGAGGATACGAGCAGTACTTC; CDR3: CASSEGVAGGYEQYF
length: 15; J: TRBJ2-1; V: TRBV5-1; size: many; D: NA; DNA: TGCGCCAGCAGCTTGACGGGGGGCAGAATCAATGAGCAGTTCTTC; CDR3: CASSLTGGRINEQFF
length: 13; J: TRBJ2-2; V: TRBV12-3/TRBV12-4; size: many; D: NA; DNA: TGTGCCAGCAGATCAGGGGTCACCGGGGAGCTGTTTTTT; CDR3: CASRSGVTGELFF
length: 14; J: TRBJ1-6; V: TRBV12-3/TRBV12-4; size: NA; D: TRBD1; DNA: TGTGCCAGCAGGGGGGACAGACAGAATTCACCCCTCCACTTT; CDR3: CASRGDRQNSPLHF
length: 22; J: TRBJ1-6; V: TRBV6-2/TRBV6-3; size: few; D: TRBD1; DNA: TGTGCCAGCAGTTACTCCCGCGGGTTTTTTGACAGGGGAAGGGATTATAATTCACCCCTCCACTTT; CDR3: CASSYSRGFFDRGRDYNSPLHF
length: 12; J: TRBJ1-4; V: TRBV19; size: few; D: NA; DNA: TGTGCCAGTATCGGATCGAGCGAAAAACTGTTTTTT; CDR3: CASIGSSEKLFF
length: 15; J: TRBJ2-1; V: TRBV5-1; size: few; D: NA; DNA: TGCGCCAGCAGGGAGGGGGCGATAGTCCACAATGAGCAGTTCTTC; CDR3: CASREGAIVHNEQFF
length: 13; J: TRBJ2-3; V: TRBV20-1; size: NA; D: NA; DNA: TGCAGTGCTGGGGGGGCCCCAAAGGTTACGCAGTATTTT; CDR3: CSAGGAPKVTQYF
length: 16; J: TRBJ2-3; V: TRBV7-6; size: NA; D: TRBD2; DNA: TGTGCCAGCAGCAAACTTAGCGGGCCTAGCACAGATACGCAGTATTTT; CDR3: CASSKLSGPSTDTQYF
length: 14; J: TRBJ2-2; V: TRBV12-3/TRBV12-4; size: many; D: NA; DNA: TGTGCCAGCAGTTTGAGAAGTAATGGCGGGGAGCTGTTTTTT; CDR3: CASSLRSNGGELFF
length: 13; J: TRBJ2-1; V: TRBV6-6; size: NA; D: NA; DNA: TGTGCCAGCACTTCCAGCCCCTACAATGAGCAGTTCTTC; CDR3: CASTSSPYNEQFF
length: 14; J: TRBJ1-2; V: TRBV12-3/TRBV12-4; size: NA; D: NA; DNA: TGTGCCAGCAGTTCACCGGGACATAACTATGGCTACACCTTC; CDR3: CASSSPGHNYGYTF
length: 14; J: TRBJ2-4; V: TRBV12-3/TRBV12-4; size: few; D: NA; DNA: TGTGCCAGCAGTTTTTCCAGGGCCGCAAACATTCAGTACTTC; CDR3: CASSFSRAANIQYF
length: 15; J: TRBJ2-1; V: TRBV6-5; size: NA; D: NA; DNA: TGTGCCAGCAGTTATCAGGGAAGCCTCGACAATGAGCAGTTCTTC; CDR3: CASSYQGSLDNEQFF